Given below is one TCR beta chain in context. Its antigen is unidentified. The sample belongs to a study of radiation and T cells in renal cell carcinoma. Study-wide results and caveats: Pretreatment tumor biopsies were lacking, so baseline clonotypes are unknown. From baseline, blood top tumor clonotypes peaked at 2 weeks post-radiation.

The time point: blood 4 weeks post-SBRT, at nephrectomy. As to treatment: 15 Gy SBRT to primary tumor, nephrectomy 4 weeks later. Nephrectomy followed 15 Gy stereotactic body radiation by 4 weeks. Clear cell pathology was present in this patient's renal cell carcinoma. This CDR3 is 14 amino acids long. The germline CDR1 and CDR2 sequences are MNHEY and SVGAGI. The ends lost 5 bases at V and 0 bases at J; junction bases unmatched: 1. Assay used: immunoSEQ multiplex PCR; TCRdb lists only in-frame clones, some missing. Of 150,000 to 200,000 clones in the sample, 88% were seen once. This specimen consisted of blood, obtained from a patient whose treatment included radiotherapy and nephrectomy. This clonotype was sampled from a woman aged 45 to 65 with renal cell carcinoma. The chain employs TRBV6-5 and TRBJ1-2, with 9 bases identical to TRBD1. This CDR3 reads CASSRDRANYGYTF. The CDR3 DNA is TGTGCCAGCAGTCGGGACAGGGCTAACTATGGCTACACCTTC.